Below, 27 T cell receptor beta chains from the same sample are listed, as sequenced in a study of metastatic and nonmetastatic thyroid tumors. All patients were treatment-naive before thyroid surgery. TCRdb used MiXCR to call clones anew from the PCR reads. The table has approximately 29,000 clones, 25% to 30% seen once. The sequencing sample was made of blood. The source of these receptors is a female donor with papillary thyroid cancer or a benign thyroid nodule (not recorded which). Some clones in this sample may be carry-over from other donors' samples.

The rearrangement joins TRBV30 to TRBJ1-1; D is possibly TRBD1 (5 bases). In germline, CDR1 is GTSNPN, CDR2 SVGIG (reference sequence). Trimming left V 4 bases short and J 5 bases short, with 20 bases between. The CDR3 consists of 15 residues. CDR3: CAWNGTPGLGTEAFF. The CDR3 coding sequence is TGTGCCTGGAACGGGACTCCCGGGTTGGGGACTGAAGCTTTCTTT.

This clone was counted between two and nine times. The chain recombines TRBV6-1 with TRBJ1-1; 8 nucleotides align to TRBD1. The trim removed 1 base at V and 4 bases at J, leaving 8 bases unmatched. CDR3 length: 16 amino acids. The V gene's germline CDR1 is MNHNS and CDR2 SASEGT. The CDR3 DNA reads TGTGCCAGCAGTGAAGAGGGGACAGGAAGTCTCACTGAAGCTTTCTTT. The encoded protein is CASSEEGTGSLTEAFF.

This clone was seen repeatedly, ten times or more. This chain uses TRBV12-3 or TRBV12-4 with TRBJ2-2; 9 bases line up with TRBD1. CDR3 length equals 15 residues. Trimming at V came to 3 bases and at J to 6 bases, leaving 5 bases not matched to a gene. CDR3 region: CASSLWDRASGELFF. The CDR3 DNA sequence: TGTGCCAGCAGTTTGTGGGACAGGGCGTCCGGGGAGCTGTTTTTT.

The sample holds many counts of this clone. The chain links TRBV7-2 to TRBJ2-7; D gene uncertain. Germline assignment: CDR1 SGHTA and CDR2 FQGNSA. Trimming took off 6 bases at V and 2 bases at J, with 11 bases between the two ends. There are 13 residues in the CDR3. Here the CDR3 reads CASRTGWTYEQYF. The DNA for the CDR3 is TGTGCCAGCAGGACCGGATGGACCTACGAGCAGTACTTC.

This clone has just a few counts. The V gene is TRBV6-5, the J gene TRBJ2-3; 8 positions agree with TRBD2. The CDR3 loop spans 14 amino acids. With 3 bases clipped from V and 6 bases from J, the junction kept 5 bases outside the gene matches. Looked up from germline, CDR1 is MNHEY and CDR2 is SVGAGI. In DNA, the CDR3 is TGTGCCAGCAGTTATCTGACTAGCGCTGATACGCAGTATTTT. Its translation: CASSYLTSADTQYF.

The chain recombines TRBV19 with TRBJ2-1; TRBD1 might be the D (5 bases). This CDR3 spans 11 amino acids. V was pared by 7 bases and J by 10 bases, with 11 bases between. From germline, CDR1 is LNHDA and CDR2 SQIVND (reference sequence). The CDR3 loop is CASTTKGEQFF. The CDR3 DNA reads as TGTGCCAGTACCACGAAGGGGGAGCAGTTCTTC. Looking up the rest from reference TRBV19 and TRBJ2-1 gives the full variable domain: DGGITQSPKYLFRKEGQNVTLSCEQNLNHDAMYWYRQDPGQGLRLIYYSQIVNDFQKGDIAEGYSVSREKKESFPLTVTSAQKNPTAFYLCASTTKGEQFFGPGTRLTVL.

The CDR3 nucleotides read TGTGCCAGCTCACCTCGACAGGTCTACAATGAGCAGTTCTTC. Protein product: CASSPRQVYNEQFF. This rearrangement joins TRBV18 to TRBJ2-1; weak D call: TRBD1 (6 bases). V lost 3 bases and J 3 bases, leaving 9 bases between the germline ends. Germline V gene lookup returns CDR1 KGHSH and CDR2 LQKENI. The CDR3 contains 14 residues.

At least ten counts were recorded for this clone. CDR3 sequence (DNA): TGTGCCAGCACCAACGGGGTCAGGAACACTGAAGCTTTCTTT. This sequence encodes CASTNGVRNTEAFF. The chain links TRBV6-1 to TRBJ1-1; D is unclear. V gave up 7 bases and J gave up 1 base, with 13 bases separating them. Germline CDR1 reads MNHNS; CDR2 reads SASEGT. This CDR3 is built from 14 residues.

V and J are TRBV6-1 and TRBJ1-6, with 8 bases identical to TRBD1. With V trimmed by 3 bases and J by 8 bases, 9 bases remained unmatched. The CDR3 is 16 amino acids. Germline V gene lookup returns CDR1 MNHNS and CDR2 SASEGT. The CDR3 nucleotides read TGTGCCAGCAGTGAGGCGTCCGGGACAGGTGATTCACCCCTCCACTTT. Translation gives CASSEASGTGDSPLHF.

The genes are TRBV4-3 and TRBJ2-1, with D perhaps TRBD1 or TRBD2 (5 bases each). CDR1 is LGHNA, CDR2 YSLEER, per germline. Trimming stripped 2 bases from V and 9 bases from J, with 17 bases between. The CDR3 is made up of 15 amino acids. CDR3 coding DNA: TGCGCCAGCAGCCAAACCAGCGGCAGGGCCTTTGAGCAGTTCTTC. Translation gives CASSQTSGRAFEQFF.

A word on this clone: This is likely a read error, given that the CDR3 carries no conserved phenylalanine or tryptophan at its end. The DNA of the CDR3 is TGTTCCAGCTCCCCGAAAGGGACTAGCGGTGAGCAGTTCTGC. It yields the protein CSSSPKGTSGEQFC. This sequence joins TRBV18 and TRBJ2-4, with 11 nucleotides matching TRBD2. The DNA end lines up better with TRBJ2-1; the J call may be wrong. Germline V gene lookup returns CDR1 KGHSH and CDR2 LQKENI. The length of the CDR3 is 14 residues.

About this clone itself: One junction end disagrees with the germline gene, perhaps due to a read error. The chain couples TRBV9 to TRBJ1-1; D gene unclear. CDR1 is SGDLS and CDR2 is YYNGEE in the germline V gene. The CDR3 extends over 12 amino acids. CDR3 DNA: TGTGCCAGCGGGCGACGGAACTCTGAAGCTTTCTTT. Its translation: CASGRRNSEAFF.

This clone occurred many times. V usage is TRBV27 and J usage is TRBJ1-5; D might be TRBD1 (6 bases). V dropped 3 bases and J dropped 4 bases, with 13 bases sitting between them. The length of the CDR3 is 15 residues. In germline, CDR1 is MNHEY, CDR2 SMNVEV (reference sequence). The CDR3 nucleotides read TGTGCCAGCAGTTTCGACATACAGGGTAATCAGCCCCAGCATTTT. Protein: CASSFDIQGNQPQHF.

The chain recombines TRBV20-1 with TRBJ2-3; 13 nucleotides line up with TRBD2. The CDR3 runs to 16 residues. Trimming at V came to 5 bases and at J to 2 bases, leaving 7 bases not matched to a gene. Germline-derived CDR1 and CDR2 are DFQATT and SNEGSKA (reference sequence). CDR3 DNA: TGCAGTGCTCCGCGACTAGCGGGAGGTATCACAGATACGCAGTATTTT. Its translation: CSAPRLAGGITDTQYF.

This chain joins TRBV7-2 and TRBJ1-2; D remains unclear. Germline V gives CDR1 SGHTA, CDR2 FQGNSA. V was shortened by 8 bases and J by 0 bases, with 10 bases between the two germline ends. The CDR3 sequence is 13 residues long. This chain's CDR3 is CASPFGTNYGYTF. The CDR3 nucleotides read TGTGCCAGCCCATTTGGCACTAACTATGGCTACACCTTC. The complete variable domain, with remaining parts taken from reference TRBV7-2 and TRBJ1-2, reads GAGVSQSPSNKVTEKGKDVELRCDPISGHTALYWYRQSLGQGLEFLIYFQGNSAPDKSGLPSDRFSAERTGGSVSTLTIQRTQQEDSAVYLCASPFGTNYGYTFGSGTRLTVV.

The chain uses TRBV9 and TRBJ2-3, with a possible D match to TRBD2 (6 bases). This CDR3 is built from 14 residues. CDR1 and CDR2 from the germline V gene are SGDLS and YYNGEE. V lost 7 bases and J 5 bases, leaving 17 bases between the germline ends. This CDR3 is CASSSSGVLDTQYF. The CDR3 region has the DNA TGTGCCAGCTCTTCATCGGGAGTCTTAGATACGCAGTATTTT. Supplemented by reference TRBV9 and TRBJ2-3, the full variable domain reads DSGVTQTPKHLITATGQRVTLRCSPRSGDLSVYWYQQSLDQGLQFLIQYYNGEERAKGNILERFSAQQFPDLHSELNLSSLELGDSALYFCASSSSGVLDTQYFGPGTRLTVL.

J is TRBJ1-2 and V is TRBV3-1; D remains unclear. Per the germline V gene, CDR1 is LGHDT and CDR2 is YNNKEL (reference sequence). The CDR3 is made up of 11 amino acids. The ends were cut back, 2 bases at V and 8 bases at J, with 6 bases in the middle. The CDR3 loop reads CASSQLQGYTF. CDR3 DNA: TGTGCCAGCAGCCAATTACAGGGCTACACCTTC.

This clone was recorded at least ten times. The CDR3 sequence: CASSPVVSSYEQYF. The CDR3, as DNA: TGTGCCAGCTCACCAGTGGTGAGCTCCTACGAGCAGTACTTC. The rearrangement joins TRBV18 to TRBJ2-7; D not certain. The ends were cut back, 2 bases at V and 0 bases at J, with 8 bases in the middle. Looked up from germline, CDR1 is KGHSH and CDR2 is LQKENI. This CDR3 has 14 residues.

This clone was seen at least ten times. This chain connects TRBV7-2 to TRBJ2-3; possible D gene TRBD2, 5 bases. V lost 5 bases and J 6 bases, leaving 9 bases between the germline ends. Germline CDR1 is SGHTA and CDR2 is FQGNSA. The CDR3 has 12 residues. The CDR3 coding sequence is TGTGCCAGCAGCCGACCGGGGGATACGCAGTATTTT. Translating gives CASSRPGDTQYF.

This clone occurred many times. The chain joins TRBV2 to TRBJ2-1, with D possibly being TRBD1 or TRBD2 (5 bases each). V was cut by 6 bases and J by 5 bases, with 17 bases left in between. Germline V gene sequence: CDR1 SNHLY, CDR2 FYNNEI. The CDR3 length is 15 residues. CDR3 DNA: TGTGCCAGCAGGCCAGGGACGCTCCCCAACAATGAGCAGTTCTTC. Protein product: CASRPGTLPNNEQFF.

Ten or more counts support this clone. This rearrangement joins TRBV6-1 to TRBJ1-3; D gene uncertain. Germline CDR1 is MNHNS and CDR2 is SASEGT. V lost 8 bases to trimming and J lost 4 bases, with 12 bases between them. CDR3 length: 13 residues. DNA of the CDR3: TGTGCCAGCTGTATGCATATCGGAAACACCATATATTTT. This translates into CASCMHIGNTIYF.

This clone has at least ten counts. The chain links TRBV4-1 to TRBJ1-4; 7 bases match TRBD1. J was trimmed by 5 bases and V by 3 bases; bases with no gene match: 6. Germline values: CDR1 MGHRA, CDR2 YSYEKL. CDR3 length equals 15 residues. The CDR3 sequence: CASSQVTGANEKLFF. For the CDR3, the DNA is TGCGCCAGCAGCCAGGTTACAGGGGCAAATGAAAAACTGTTTTTT.

Of note for this clone: One end of the junction is discordant with germline, which a read error may explain. The chain joins TRBV6-2 or TRBV6-3 to TRBJ2-3; possibly TRBD2 for D (6 bases). There are 14 residues in the CDR3. Per germline, CDR1 MNHEY and CDR2 SVGEGT. DNA of the CDR3: TGTGCCAGCAGTAAAGGACTATCAGCAGATACGCAGGATTTT. This sequence encodes CASSKGLSADTQDF.

This clone appeared many times. The rearrangement links TRBV6-1 to TRBJ2-5; the D call may be TRBD1 or TRBD2 (6 bases each). CDR1 is MNHNS and CDR2 is SASEGT in the germline V gene. This CDR3 has 14 amino acids. Trimming removed 6 bases from V and 9 bases from J, with 20 bases in between. The CDR3 is CASRPSGAPGAQYF. As DNA, the CDR3 is TGTGCCAGCAGGCCCTCGGGGGCTCCGGGGGCCCAGTACTTC.

As regards this clone: Since the CDR3 does not end with the conserved phenylalanine or tryptophan, this likely comes from a read error. The V and J genes are TRBV6-2 or TRBV6-3 and TRBJ1-5; 7 positions match TRBD1. The CDR3 runs 14 residues. Looked up from germline, CDR1 is MNHEY and CDR2 is SVGEGT. Trimming took 2 bases from V and 7 from J; bases not matched to a gene: 5. The CDR3 DNA follows: TGTGCCAGCAGTTACCCCTCAGGGGGACAGCCCCAGCATATT. Translating it yields CASSYPSGGQPQHI.

The genes are TRBV11-2 and TRBJ2-1, with 16 bases lining up with TRBD2. The length of the CDR3 is 18 residues. Germline-derived CDR1 and CDR2 are SGHAT and FQNNGV. V was pared by 4 bases and J by 0 bases, with 3 bases of the junction left unmatched. In DNA form, the CDR3 reads TGTGCCAGCAGCTCGGGACTAGCGGGAGGGAGCTCCTACAATGAGCAGTTCTTC. As protein: CASSSGLAGGSSYNEQFF.

This clone was counted many times. The chain employs TRBV6-1 and TRBJ2-5; 9 bases are a match to TRBD1. V shed 2 bases, J shed 1 base, and the junction held 5 bases outside the gene matches. CDR1 and CDR2 from the germline V gene are MNHNS and SASEGT. The CDR3 is 16 amino acids. CDR3: CASSEFEGQGQETQYF. CDR3 nucleotide sequence: TGTGCCAGCAGTGAATTCGAGGGACAGGGCCAAGAGACCCAGTACTTC.